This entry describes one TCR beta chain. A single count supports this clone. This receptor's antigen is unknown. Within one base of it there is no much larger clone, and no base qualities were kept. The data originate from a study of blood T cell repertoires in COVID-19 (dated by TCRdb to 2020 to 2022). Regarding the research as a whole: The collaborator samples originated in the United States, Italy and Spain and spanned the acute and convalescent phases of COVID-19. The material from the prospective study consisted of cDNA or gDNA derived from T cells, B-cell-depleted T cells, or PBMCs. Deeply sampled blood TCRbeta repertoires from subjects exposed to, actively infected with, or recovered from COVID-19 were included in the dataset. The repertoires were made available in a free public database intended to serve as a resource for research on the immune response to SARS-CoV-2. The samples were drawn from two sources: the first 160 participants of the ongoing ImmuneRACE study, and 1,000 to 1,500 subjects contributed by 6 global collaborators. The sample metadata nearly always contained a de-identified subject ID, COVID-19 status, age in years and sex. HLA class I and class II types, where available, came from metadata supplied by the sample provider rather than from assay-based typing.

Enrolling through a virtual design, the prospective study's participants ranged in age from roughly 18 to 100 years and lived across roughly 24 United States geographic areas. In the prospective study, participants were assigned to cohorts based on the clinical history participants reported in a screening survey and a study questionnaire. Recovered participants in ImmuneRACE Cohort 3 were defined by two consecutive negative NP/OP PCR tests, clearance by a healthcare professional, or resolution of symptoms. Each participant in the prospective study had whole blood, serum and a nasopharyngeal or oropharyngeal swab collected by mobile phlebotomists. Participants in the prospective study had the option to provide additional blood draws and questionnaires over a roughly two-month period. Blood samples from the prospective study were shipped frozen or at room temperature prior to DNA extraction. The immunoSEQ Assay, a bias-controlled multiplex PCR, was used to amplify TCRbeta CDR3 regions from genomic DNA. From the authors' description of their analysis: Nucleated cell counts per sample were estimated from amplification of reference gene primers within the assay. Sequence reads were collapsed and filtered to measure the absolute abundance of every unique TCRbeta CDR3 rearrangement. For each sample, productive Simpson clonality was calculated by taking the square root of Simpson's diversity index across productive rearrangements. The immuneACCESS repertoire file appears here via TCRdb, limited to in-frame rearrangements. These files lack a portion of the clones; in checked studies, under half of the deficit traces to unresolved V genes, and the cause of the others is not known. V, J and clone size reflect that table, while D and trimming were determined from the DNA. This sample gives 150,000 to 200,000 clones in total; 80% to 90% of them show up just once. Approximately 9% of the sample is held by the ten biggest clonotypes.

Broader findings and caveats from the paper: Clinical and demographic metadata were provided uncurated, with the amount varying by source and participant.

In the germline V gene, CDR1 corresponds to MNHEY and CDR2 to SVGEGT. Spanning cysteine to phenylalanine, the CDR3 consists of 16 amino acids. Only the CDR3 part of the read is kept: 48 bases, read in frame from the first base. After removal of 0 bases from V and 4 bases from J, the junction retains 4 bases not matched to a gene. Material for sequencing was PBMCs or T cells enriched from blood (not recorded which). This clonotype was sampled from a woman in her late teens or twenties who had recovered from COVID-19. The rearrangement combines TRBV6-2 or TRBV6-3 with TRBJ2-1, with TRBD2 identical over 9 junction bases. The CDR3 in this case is CASSYSSSGTYNEQFF. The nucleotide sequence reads TGTGCCAGCAGTTACTCTTCTAGCGGGACTTACAATGAGCAGTTCTTC.